The TCR beta chain described here comes from a study of T-cell reconstitution after alpha-beta-depleted transplantation in children. Preparing the TCRbeta library involved the use of unique molecular identifiers. TCRdb ran MiXCR on the PCR reads and lists one entry per CDR3 protein. The sample yields hundreds of thousands of distinct CDR3 sequences, more than 9% seen once. This clonotype was found many times. V was pared by 4 bases and J by 0 bases, with 17 bases between. The length of the CDR3 is 17 residues. The V gene's germline CDR1 is SGHRS and CDR2 YFSETQ. The source material was PBMCs, sampled before TCRalphabeta/CD19-depleted stem cell transplant. The J gene is TRBJ2-1, the V gene TRBV5-1; D gene uncertain. The TCR sequence derives from a child aged 2-15 years with inherited bone marrow failure, due to receive a stem cell transplant. CDR3 residues: CASSPTARRSSYNEQFF. The CDR3 bases are TGCGCCAGCAGCCCCACAGCGCGTCGGAGCTCCTACAATGAGCAGTTCTTC.